The rows below give T cell receptor beta chains drawn from one sample of a study of blood T cells in healthy people across ages. MiXCR was run by TCRdb on the 5' RACE reads, yielding one entry per CDR3 protein. The table has some 1.4 million distinct CDR3 sequences, approximately 40% seen once. The sample comprised blood. All receptors derive from a woman aged 18-29 years in good health. Both conserved end residues are part of each CDR3. The order of the fields is D gene, clone size, V gene, J gene, CDR3 DNA, CDR3 protein. D genes are given only for firm matches. Expanded clones are given a class, and other clones once, few, many or no size at all.

d_call: -; clone_size: once; v_call: TRBV21-1; j_call: TRBJ2-5; cdr3_nt: TGTGCCGGCGAGGGGTTCCCAACTTTTAATGAGCAGTACTTC; cdr3_aa: CAGEGFPTFNEQYF
d_call: TRBD2; clone_size: -; v_call: TRBV6-1; j_call: TRBJ2-1; cdr3_nt: TGTGCCAGCGCGGGACACGGGAGGGGGGCCTACAATGAGCAGTTCTTC; cdr3_aa: CASAGHGRGAYNEQFF
d_call: TRBD2; clone_size: -; v_call: TRBV15; j_call: TRBJ2-1; cdr3_nt: TGTGCCACCAGCAGAGATGGAGAGCGGGGGGTCTGGAATGAGCAGTTCTTC; cdr3_aa: CATSRDGERGVWNEQFF
d_call: TRBD1; clone_size: few; v_call: TRBV5-5; j_call: TRBJ1-5; cdr3_nt: TGTGCCAGCAGCGTTGAGGTTTCGACAGGGGGCGGTCAGCCCCAGCATTTT; cdr3_aa: CASSVEVSTGGGQPQHF
d_call: TRBD2; clone_size: -; v_call: TRBV4-2; j_call: TRBJ2-1; cdr3_nt: TGTGCCAGCAGAGCGGGAGGGGAGTACAATGAGCAGTTCTTC; cdr3_aa: CASRAGGEYNEQFF
d_call: -; clone_size: few; v_call: TRBV7-9; j_call: TRBJ2-3; cdr3_nt: TGTGCCAGCAGCCCCCCAACAGGGTCAGATACGCAGTATTTT; cdr3_aa: CASSPPTGSDTQYF
d_call: -; clone_size: few; v_call: TRBV7-2; j_call: TRBJ2-1; cdr3_nt: TGTGCCAGCCGCAGATCAATCGATGAGCAGTTCTTC; cdr3_aa: CASRRSIDEQFF
d_call: TRBD2; clone_size: -; v_call: TRBV3-1; j_call: TRBJ2-3; cdr3_nt: TGTGCCAGCAGGAGCGGGAGGGAATATACGCAGTATTTT; cdr3_aa: CASRSGREYTQYF
d_call: TRBD1; clone_size: -; v_call: TRBV9; j_call: TRBJ1-4; cdr3_nt: TGTGCCAGCAGCGAGGGACAGGGGGGATACAAGGGAAAACTGTTTTTT; cdr3_aa: CASSEGQGGYKGKLFF
d_call: TRBD2; clone_size: -; v_call: TRBV7-2; j_call: TRBJ2-1; cdr3_nt: TGTGCCAGCAGTCCGGGACTAGCGGGATGTGAGCAGTTCTTC; cdr3_aa: CASSPGLAGCEQFF
d_call: TRBD1; clone_size: -; v_call: TRBV3-1; j_call: TRBJ2-4; cdr3_nt: TGTGCCAGCAGCCGCACGACAGGGGCCAAAAACATTCAGTACTTC; cdr3_aa: CASSRTTGAKNIQYF
d_call: -; clone_size: many; v_call: TRBV4-1; j_call: TRBJ2-7; cdr3_nt: TGCGCCAGCAGCCCAGATGGCTACGAGCAGTACTTC; cdr3_aa: CASSPDGYEQYF
d_call: TRBD1; clone_size: -; v_call: TRBV2; j_call: TRBJ2-3; cdr3_nt: TGTGCCAGCAGTCAAACGCATTACGGACAGGGTGCAGATACGCAGTATTTT; cdr3_aa: CASSQTHYGQGADTQYF
d_call: -; clone_size: few; v_call: TRBV7-9; j_call: TRBJ2-5; cdr3_nt: TGTGCCAGCAGCTTAGTCTTGCAGAGGGGCGGTGAGACCCAGTACTTC; cdr3_aa: CASSLVLQRGGETQYF
d_call: -; clone_size: few; v_call: TRBV24-1; j_call: TRBJ2-1; cdr3_nt: TGTGCCACCAGTGACAACAATGAGCAGTTCTTC; cdr3_aa: CATSDNNEQFF
d_call: -; clone_size: -; v_call: TRBV15; j_call: TRBJ1-4; cdr3_nt: TGTGCCACCAGCAGGCCTCCAACTAATGAAAAACTGTTTTTT; cdr3_aa: CATSRPPTNEKLFF
d_call: -; clone_size: few; v_call: TRBV12-3/TRBV12-4; j_call: TRBJ2-3; cdr3_nt: TGTGCCAGCAGCCCGGCGGCTAGCTCCTTTCCTAGCACAGATACGCAGTATTTT; cdr3_aa: CASSPAASSFPSTDTQYF
d_call: TRBD1; clone_size: -; v_call: TRBV18; j_call: TRBJ1-2; cdr3_nt: TGTGCCAGCTCACTCCAACGACAGGGTGGAAATGGCTACACCTTC; cdr3_aa: CASSLQRQGGNGYTF
d_call: TRBD1; clone_size: -; v_call: TRBV5-1; j_call: TRBJ1-6; cdr3_nt: TGCGCCAGCAGCTTAGGACAGGGAACGAGTAATTCACCCCTCCACTTT; cdr3_aa: CASSLGQGTSNSPLHF
d_call: TRBD1; clone_size: -; v_call: TRBV27; j_call: TRBJ2-5; cdr3_nt: TGTGCCAGCAGAGATACCGGGACAGAACCCCAGTACTTC; cdr3_aa: CASRDTGTEPQYF
d_call: -; clone_size: many; v_call: TRBV20-1; j_call: TRBJ2-5; cdr3_nt: TGCAGTTCCGTCGGCGCGGTGGGAAAAGAGACCCAGTACTTC; cdr3_aa: CSSVGAVGKETQYF
d_call: -; clone_size: -; v_call: TRBV9; j_call: TRBJ1-5; cdr3_nt: TGTGCCAGCAAGCCCCAGCATTTT; cdr3_aa: CASKPQHF
d_call: TRBD2; clone_size: -; v_call: TRBV5-1; j_call: TRBJ2-1; cdr3_nt: TGCGCCAGCAGGGGACTAGCGGGGGGTCGCGAGCAGTTCTTC; cdr3_aa: CASRGLAGGREQFF
d_call: -; clone_size: -; v_call: TRBV7-9; j_call: TRBJ1-2; cdr3_nt: TGTGCCAGCAGCTCTCTACAGGGAGGTGGCTACACCTTC; cdr3_aa: CASSSLQGGGYTF
d_call: TRBD2; clone_size: few; v_call: TRBV7-2; j_call: TRBJ2-3; cdr3_nt: TGTGCCAGCAGCTACCGAGCTAGCGGATCCACAGATACGCAGTATTTT; cdr3_aa: CASSYRASGSTDTQYF
d_call: -; clone_size: -; v_call: TRBV2; j_call: TRBJ2-2; cdr3_nt: TGTGCCAGCAGACAGAGCACCGGGGAGCTGTTTTTT; cdr3_aa: CASRQSTGELFF
d_call: -; clone_size: few; v_call: TRBV2; j_call: TRBJ2-5; cdr3_nt: TGTGCCAGCAGTGATAATGACCTGGGTGAGGAGACCCAGTACTTC; cdr3_aa: CASSDNDLGEETQYF
d_call: -; clone_size: -; v_call: TRBV6-6; j_call: TRBJ1-4; cdr3_nt: TGTGCCAGCAGTTACTCTTCCGTTAATGAAAAACTGTTTTTT; cdr3_aa: CASSYSSVNEKLFF
d_call: TRBD1; clone_size: -; v_call: TRBV6-1; j_call: TRBJ2-4; cdr3_nt: TGTGCCAGCACCAAGGGACAGGGTTTATCCAACATTCAGTACTTC; cdr3_aa: CASTKGQGLSNIQYF
d_call: -; clone_size: few; v_call: TRBV29-1; j_call: TRBJ1-2; cdr3_nt: TGCAGCGTTGAAGATCCGGCAGGGCGGTATGGCTACACCTTC; cdr3_aa: CSVEDPAGRYGYTF
d_call: TRBD2; clone_size: -; v_call: TRBV5-1; j_call: TRBJ2-1; cdr3_nt: TGCGCCAGCAGTTCTACTAGCGGGAGAGGCAATGAGCAGTTCTTC; cdr3_aa: CASSSTSGRGNEQFF
d_call: TRBD2; clone_size: -; v_call: TRBV20-1; j_call: TRBJ2-1; cdr3_nt: TGCAGTGCTACGGTCCCTCTTAGCGGGAAATACAATGAGCAGTTCTTC; cdr3_aa: CSATVPLSGKYNEQFF
d_call: -; clone_size: -; v_call: TRBV9; j_call: TRBJ2-2; cdr3_nt: TGTGCCAGCACCGAGGACCCAAACACCGGGGAGCTGTTTTTT; cdr3_aa: CASTEDPNTGELFF
d_call: TRBD2; clone_size: few; v_call: TRBV5-1; j_call: TRBJ2-7; cdr3_nt: TGCGCCAGCAGCTACGGACTAGGGGCTAACGAGCAGTACTTC; cdr3_aa: CASSYGLGANEQYF
d_call: -; clone_size: few; v_call: TRBV27; j_call: TRBJ2-2; cdr3_nt: TGTGCCAGCAGTTCGACTCCCGGGACTCTCACCGGGGAGCTGTTTTTT; cdr3_aa: CASSSTPGTLTGELFF
d_call: -; clone_size: -; v_call: TRBV20-1; j_call: TRBJ1-2; cdr3_nt: TGCACCTCTTCAGCAGGGGATGGCTACACCTTC; cdr3_aa: CTSSAGDGYTF
d_call: TRBD1; clone_size: few; v_call: TRBV4-1; j_call: TRBJ2-7; cdr3_nt: TGCGCCAGCAGCCACGACCAACAGGGGGCTCTCAGCTACGAGCAGTACTTC; cdr3_aa: CASSHDQQGALSYEQYF
d_call: -; clone_size: -; v_call: TRBV12-5; j_call: TRBJ2-2; cdr3_nt: TGTGCTAGTGGTTCAGGGTCTCCGGAGATCACCGGGGAGCTGTTTTTT; cdr3_aa: CASGSGSPEITGELFF
d_call: -; clone_size: -; v_call: TRBV7-8; j_call: TRBJ1-6; cdr3_nt: TGTGCCAGCAGCTTAGAACAGGGCAGTCCCCTCCACTTT; cdr3_aa: CASSLEQGSPLHF
d_call: TRBD2; clone_size: few; v_call: TRBV7-8; j_call: TRBJ2-7; cdr3_nt: TGTGCCAGCAGCATGGGACTAGCGGTCTACGAGCAGTACTTC; cdr3_aa: CASSMGLAVYEQYF
d_call: -; clone_size: once; v_call: TRBV4-2; j_call: TRBJ2-7; cdr3_nt: TGTGCCAGCAGCCCAGCGGGGACAACCTACAATGAGCAGTACTTC; cdr3_aa: CASSPAGTTYNEQYF
d_call: -; clone_size: -; v_call: TRBV28; j_call: TRBJ2-4; cdr3_nt: TGTGCCAGCATGGACCTAGCCAAAAACATTCAGTACTTC; cdr3_aa: CASMDLAKNIQYF
d_call: TRBD2; clone_size: -; v_call: TRBV19; j_call: TRBJ2-7; cdr3_nt: TGTGCCAGTAGTACGCCGGGACTAGCGGGAGATTCCCAGTACTTC; cdr3_aa: CASSTPGLAGDSQYF
d_call: TRBD1; clone_size: -; v_call: TRBV7-2; j_call: TRBJ2-3; cdr3_nt: TGTGCCAGCAGCTGGGGCCCGTATATGGGACAGGGCACAGATACGCAGTATTTT; cdr3_aa: CASSWGPYMGQGTDTQYF
d_call: -; clone_size: -; v_call: TRBV7-6; j_call: TRBJ2-7; cdr3_nt: TGTGCCAGCAGCTTAGGCCCATTGGGGGCGAACGAGCAGTACTTC; cdr3_aa: CASSLGPLGANEQYF
d_call: TRBD1; clone_size: -; v_call: TRBV7-9; j_call: TRBJ1-1; cdr3_nt: TGTGCCAGCAGCTTTGGGACAGGGGGGCCCACTGAAGCTTTCTTT; cdr3_aa: CASSFGTGGPTEAFF
d_call: -; clone_size: few; v_call: TRBV12-3/TRBV12-4; j_call: TRBJ2-7; cdr3_nt: TGTGCCAGCAGTTTCCGCCACTATCCCCCCGAGCAGTACTTC; cdr3_aa: CASSFRHYPPEQYF
d_call: -; clone_size: many; v_call: TRBV6-2/TRBV6-3; j_call: TRBJ2-1; cdr3_nt: TGTGCCAGCAGTTACGGGCGGGACACCTACAATGAGCAGTTCTTC; cdr3_aa: CASSYGRDTYNEQFF